The rows below give T cell receptor beta chains drawn from one sample of a study of blood T cell repertoires in COVID-19. Measured with immunoSEQ multiplex PCR; TCRdb has only the in-frame clones, and not every one. The data contain 60,000 to 75,000 clones, just over 90% of them singletons. Sequenced input: peripheral blood. These receptor sequences come from a human donor in a cohort sampled during active COVID-19. The CDR3 runs from the conserved cysteine through the conserved F or W. A D gene is named only where the DNA matches it firmly. Clone size appears in some rows only: once, few, many, or a class for an expanded clone.

>TRBJ2-1|TRBV4-3|-|-
TGCGCCAGCAGCCAAGACGTAGGGGGCTCCTACAATGAGCAGTTCTTC
CASSQDVGGSYNEQFF
>TRBJ2-1|TRBV7-2|-|TRBD2
TGTGCCAGCAGCTCGTCGGGACTAAATAACAATGAGCAGTTCTTC
CASSSSGLNNNEQFF
>TRBJ1-5|TRBV28|once|-
TGTGCCAGCAGTTATCCCCCGGGGGGTAGCAATCAGCCCCAGCATTTT
CASSYPPGGSNQPQHF
>TRBJ2-3|TRBV6-2/TRBV6-3|once|-
TGTGCCAGCAGCCATGCCGGTTTAGCCGAGACAGATACGCAGTATTTT
CASSHAGLAETDTQYF
>TRBJ2-2|TRBV14|-|TRBD1
TGTGCCATGACGGACAGGGCCCGGCGGGAGCTGTTTTTT
CAMTDRARRELFF
>TRBJ2-1|TRBV14|-|TRBD1
TGTGCCAGCAGGTGGACAGGCGACAATGAGCAGTTCTTC
CASRWTGDNEQFF
>TRBJ2-7|TRBV6-5|once|-
TGTGCCAGCAGTCTGGTCGGGTCAGCTTACGAGCAGTACTTC
CASSLVGSAYEQYF
>TRBJ1-4|TRBV15|-|-
TGTGCCACCAGCAGGAGAGGCGAGGGAGGTGAAAAACTGTTTTTT
CATSRRGEGGEKLFF
>TRBJ2-1|TRBV28|once|TRBD2
TGTGCCAGCAGTATAGCGGGAGGGCCGAATGAGCAGTTCTTC
CASSIAGGPNEQFF
>TRBJ2-7|TRBV7-6|-|TRBD1
TGTGCCAGCAGCTCGGACCCGGGACAGACCTACGAGCAGTACTTC
CASSSDPGQTYEQYF
>TRBJ2-5|TRBV6-5|-|TRBD1
TGTGCCAGCAGTTACTCGACAGGGGGGAGAGAGACCCAGTACTTC
CASSYSTGGRETQYF
>TRBJ1-3|TRBV9|-|-
TGTGCCAGCAGCGTACTCGACAGCTCTACTCTTGGAAACACCATATATTTT
CASSVLDSSTLGNTIYF
>TRBJ2-1|TRBV9|-|TRBD2
TGTGCCAGCAGCGTAGGGACTAGCGGGAGTACGTGGGAGCAGTTCTTC
CASSVGTSGSTWEQFF
>TRBJ2-7|TRBV20-1|-|-
TGCAGTGCCCTTGACAGCTACGAGCAGTACTTC
CSALDSYEQYF
>TRBJ2-1|TRBV11-1|-|TRBD2
TGTGCCAGCAGCTCCGGAGCGGGAGTCTCCCTCAATGAGCAGTTCTTC
CASSSGAGVSLNEQFF
>TRBJ1-2|TRBV28|-|TRBD1
TGTGCCAGCAGTCCCGACAGGGCCATATATGGCTACACCTTC
CASSPDRAIYGYTF
>TRBJ2-1|TRBV19|-|TRBD2
TGTGCCAGTAGTACCCGGGAGGGCCTTTACAATGAGCAGTTCTTC
CASSTREGLYNEQFF
>TRBJ2-7|TRBV7-9|-|-
TGTGCCAGCAGCTTAGCCGAGGGCCTTGAGCAGTACTTC
CASSLAEGLEQYF
>TRBJ1-4|TRBV29-1|-|-
TGCAGCGTCTCTCCTAAGGGGCAGCCTAATGAAAAACTGTTTTTT
CSVSPKGQPNEKLFF
>TRBJ1-1|TRBV27|once|-
TGTGCCAGCAGTTTATCGAAATACGGACAGCTGAACACTGAAGCTTTCTTT
CASSLSKYGQLNTEAFF
>TRBJ1-2|TRBV2|-|-
TGTGCCAGCCCCCCCTCCGGGAAAAACTATGGCTACACCTTC
CASPPSGKNYGYTF
>TRBJ1-1|TRBV11-3|-|-
TGTGCCAGCGGTATAATCGGGGGCACTGAAGCTTTCTTT
CASGIIGGTEAFF
>TRBJ1-6|TRBV7-3|-|TRBD1
TGTGCCAGCAGCGTAGACAGGGGGCGCGGGAATTCACCCCTCCACTTT
CASSVDRGRGNSPLHF
>TRBJ2-2|TRBV3-1/TRBV3-2|-|TRBD1
TGTGCCAGCAGCCGGGGACAGGGTAAGGGAGCCGGGGAGCTGTTTTTT
CASSRGQGKGAGELFF
>TRBJ2-3|TRBV11-2|once|TRBD1
TGTGCCAGCGTACACAGGGGGCTGACAGATACGCAGTATTTT
CASVHRGLTDTQYF
>TRBJ1-2|TRBV6-5|once|-
TGTGCCAGCAGTTCAGGGGATCTTGGCTACACCTTC
CASSSGDLGYTF
>TRBJ1-2|TRBV27|-|-
TGTGCCAGCAGTTTGGACCCAGACAGTAACTATGGCTACACCTTC
CASSLDPDSNYGYTF
>TRBJ2-1|TRBV28|-|TRBD2
TGTGCCAGCAGTTTTCCCCGGACTAGCGGGAGGTCCTACAATGAGCAGTTCTTC
CASSFPRTSGRSYNEQFF
>TRBJ2-5|TRBV7-9|-|TRBD1
TGTACCAGCAGCTTCCGGGACAGGGAGGGCACCCAGTACTTC
CTSSFRDREGTQYF
>TRBJ1-1|TRBV18|-|-
TGTGCCAGCTCACCACAGAACGGTGAAGCTTTCTTT
CASSPQNGEAFF
>TRBJ2-5|TRBV7-9|-|TRBD1
TGTGCCAGCAGCCCAGGGACAGGGCCCCAAGAGACCCAGTACTTC
CASSPGTGPQETQYF
>TRBJ2-7|TRBV10-2|-|TRBD1
TGCGCCAGCGCGAGGACAGGCAAAGAATTACACTCCTACGAGCAGTACTTC
CASARTGKELHSYEQYF
>TRBJ1-2|TRBV28|-|-
TGTGCCAGCAGTTTACCGAGCCGGACTCCCTATGGCTACACCTTC
CASSLPSRTPYGYTF
>TRBJ2-3|TRBV5-1|-|TRBD1
TGCGCCACCCAGCGGTCGGGACAGGGAAAAGATACGCAGTATTTT
CATQRSGQGKDTQYF
>TRBJ1-2|TRBV18|-|TRBD1
TGTGCCAGCTCACCACTGGACAGGAGACTATCGAGAGGCTACACCTTC
CASSPLDRRLSRGYTF
>TRBJ2-1|TRBV3-1/TRBV3-2|-|-
TGTGCCAGCAGCCAAGGGGCTTTCGAGCAGTTCTTC
CASSQGAFEQFF